The T cell receptor beta chain described here comes from a study of CD8 T cells in Susac syndrome. Reverse transcription of about 0.45 to 1 ug RNA was performed with random hexamers. TCRdb passed the immunoSEQ multiplex PCR reads through MiXCR, listing each CDR3 protein once. The sample consists of some 260,000 distinct CDR3 sequences, just under 95% of them appearing once. From germline, CDR1 is SGHNT and CDR2 YYREEE (reference sequence). This CDR3 is built from 15 residues. V was cut by 4 bases and J by 5 bases, with 15 bases left in between. Each multiple sclerosis control was a treatment-naive patient with relapsing-remitting disease that was either stable or active. The TEMRA cells underwent FACS enrichment, while the CD8+ and CD4+ T cells underwent negative isolation.

Source material: CD4+ T cells from PBMCs. The TCR was taken from a human donor with multiple sclerosis. The chain carries TRBV5-4 and TRBJ2-2; D possibly corresponds to TRBD2 (5 bases). The CDR3 protein is CASSHPPGGTGELFF. The CDR3 DNA sequence: TGTGCCAGCAGCCACCCTCCTGGAGGAACCGGGGAGCTGTTTTTT.